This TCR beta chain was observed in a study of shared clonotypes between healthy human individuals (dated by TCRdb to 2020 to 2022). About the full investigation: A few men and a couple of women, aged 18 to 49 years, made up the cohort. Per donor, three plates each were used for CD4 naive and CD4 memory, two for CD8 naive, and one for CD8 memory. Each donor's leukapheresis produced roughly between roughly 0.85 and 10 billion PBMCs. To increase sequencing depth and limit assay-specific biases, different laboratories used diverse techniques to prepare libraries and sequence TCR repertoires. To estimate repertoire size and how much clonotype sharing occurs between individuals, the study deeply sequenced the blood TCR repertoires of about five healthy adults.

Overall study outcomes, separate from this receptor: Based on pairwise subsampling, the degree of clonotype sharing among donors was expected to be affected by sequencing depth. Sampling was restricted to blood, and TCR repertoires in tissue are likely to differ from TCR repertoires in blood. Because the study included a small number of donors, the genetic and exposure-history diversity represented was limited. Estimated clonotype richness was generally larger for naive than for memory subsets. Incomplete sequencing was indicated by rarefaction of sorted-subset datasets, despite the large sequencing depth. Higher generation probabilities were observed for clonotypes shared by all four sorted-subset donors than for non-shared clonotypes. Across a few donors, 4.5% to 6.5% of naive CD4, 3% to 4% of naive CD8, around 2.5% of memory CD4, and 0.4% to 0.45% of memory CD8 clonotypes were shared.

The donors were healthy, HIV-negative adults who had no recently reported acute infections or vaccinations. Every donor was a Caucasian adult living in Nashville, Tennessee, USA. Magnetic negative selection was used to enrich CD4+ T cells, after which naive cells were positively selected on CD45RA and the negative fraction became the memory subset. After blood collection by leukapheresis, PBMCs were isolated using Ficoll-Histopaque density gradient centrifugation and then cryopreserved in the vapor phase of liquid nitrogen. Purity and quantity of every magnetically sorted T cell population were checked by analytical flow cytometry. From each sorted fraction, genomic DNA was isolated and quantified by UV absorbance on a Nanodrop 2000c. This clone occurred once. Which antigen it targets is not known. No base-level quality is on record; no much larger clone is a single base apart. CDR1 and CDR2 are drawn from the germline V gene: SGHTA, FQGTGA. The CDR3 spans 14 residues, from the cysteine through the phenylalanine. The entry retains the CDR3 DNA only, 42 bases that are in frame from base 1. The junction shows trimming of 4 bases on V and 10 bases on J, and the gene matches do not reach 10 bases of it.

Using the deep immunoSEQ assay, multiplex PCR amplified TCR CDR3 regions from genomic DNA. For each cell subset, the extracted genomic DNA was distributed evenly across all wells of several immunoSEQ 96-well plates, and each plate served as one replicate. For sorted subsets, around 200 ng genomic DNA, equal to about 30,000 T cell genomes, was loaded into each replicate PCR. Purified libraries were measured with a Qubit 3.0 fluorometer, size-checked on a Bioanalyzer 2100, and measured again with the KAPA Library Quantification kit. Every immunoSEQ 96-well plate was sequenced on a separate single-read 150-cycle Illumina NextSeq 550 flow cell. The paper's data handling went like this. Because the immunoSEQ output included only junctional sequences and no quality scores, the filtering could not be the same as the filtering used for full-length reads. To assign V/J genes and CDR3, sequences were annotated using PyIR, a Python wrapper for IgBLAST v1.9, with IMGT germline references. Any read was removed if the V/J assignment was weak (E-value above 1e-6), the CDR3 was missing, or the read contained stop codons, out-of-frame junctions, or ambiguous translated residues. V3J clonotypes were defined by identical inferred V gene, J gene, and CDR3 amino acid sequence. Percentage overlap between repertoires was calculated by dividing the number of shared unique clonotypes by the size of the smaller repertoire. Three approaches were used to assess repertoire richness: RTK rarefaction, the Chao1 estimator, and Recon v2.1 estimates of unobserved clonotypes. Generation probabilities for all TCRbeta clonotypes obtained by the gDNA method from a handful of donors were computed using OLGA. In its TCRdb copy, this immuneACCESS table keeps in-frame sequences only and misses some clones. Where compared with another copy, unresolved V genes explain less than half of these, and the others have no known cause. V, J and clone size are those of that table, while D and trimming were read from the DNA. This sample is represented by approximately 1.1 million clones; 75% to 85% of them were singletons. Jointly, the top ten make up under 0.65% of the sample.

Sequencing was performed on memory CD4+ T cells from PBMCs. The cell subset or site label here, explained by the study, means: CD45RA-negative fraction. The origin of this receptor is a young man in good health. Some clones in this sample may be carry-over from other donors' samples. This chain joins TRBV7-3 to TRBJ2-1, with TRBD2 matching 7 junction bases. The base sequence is TGTGCCAGCAGCTCAGGACTAGGGGCTGCGGAGCAGTTCTTC. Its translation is CASSSGLGAAEQFF. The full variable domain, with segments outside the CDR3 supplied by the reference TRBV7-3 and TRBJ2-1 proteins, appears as GAGVSQTPSNKVTEKGKYVELRCDPISGHTALYWYRQSLGQGPEFLIYFQGTGAADDSGLPNDRFFAVRPEGSVSTLKIQRTERGDSAVYLCASSSGLGAAEQFFGPGTRLTVL.